This T cell receptor (beta chain) was profiled in a study of beta chain features in type 1 diabetes. Study as a whole: Patients looked much like healthy donors when it came to age, gender and cell yields.

The authors sorted CD4+ naive, central memory, regulatory and stem cell-like memory cells via CD45RO/CCR7/CD25/CD127/CD95/CD27. Details on this clone: Its antigen remains unknown.

General observations from the study: cDNA-based reads could over-represent cells with high TCR expression. All four CD4+ subsets from Type 1 diabetes patients carried moderately but significantly shorter TCRB CDR3s.

As every portion of the isolated RNA was reverse transcribed, the sequencing read expressed TCRB transcripts. Using immunoSEQ multiplex PCR, the repertoire was profiled, and TCRdb retains in-frame clones only, with some absent. The table has 35,000 to 50,000 clones, roughly 45% seen once. The receptor was isolated from a young woman in good health. The source material was stem cell memory CD4+ T cells from blood.

Here the CDR3 DNA reads TGTGCCAGCAGCTTAGCTAGCGGGAACTACAATGAGCAGTTCTTC. It codes for CASSLASGNYNEQFF. This chain uses TRBV7-2 with TRBJ2-1, with 8 nucleotides matching TRBD2. With 0 bases clipped from V and 3 bases from J, the junction kept 1 base outside the gene matches. The CDR3 extends over 15 amino acids. CDR1 is SGHTA and CDR2 is FQGNSA in the germline V gene.